The 10 T cell receptor beta chains in this list originate from one sample, sequenced in a study of blood T cell repertoires in COVID-19. Only in-frame clones appear in the TCRdb table, and some are missing; sequencing was by immunoSEQ multiplex PCR. The repertoire holds about 100,000 clones, with roughly nine tenths as singletons. Sequencing was performed on peripheral blood. These receptors originate from a man aged 35 to 55 with active or convalescent COVID-19.

A note on this clone: Germline is not matched at one junction end, which may reflect a read error. V gene TRBV30 combines with J gene TRBJ2-1; 7 positions match TRBD2. Germline loops: CDR1 GTSNPN, CDR2 SVGIG (reference sequence). This CDR3 contains 14 residues. CDR3 DNA sequence: TGTGCTTGGAAGGCGTCAGGGAGGGCCAATGAGCAGTTCTTC. Translating it yields CAWKASGRANEQFF.

The rearrangement links TRBV4-1 to TRBJ2-7; 7 bases are shared with TRBD1. This CDR3 is built from 15 residues. Germline V gene data show CDR1 as MGHRA and CDR2 as YSYEKL. Germline trimming cut 4 bases from V and 0 bases from J; bases unmatched to any gene: 6. The CDR3 is CASSRLTGSSYEQYF. DNA of the CDR3: TGCGCCAGCAGCCGCCTGACAGGGTCCTCCTACGAGCAGTACTTC.

The CDR3 protein is CASSLLALGADTQYF. CDR3 bases: TGTGCCAGCAGCTTACTAGCGTTGGGGGCAGATACGCAGTATTTT. This chain joins TRBV7-2 and TRBJ2-3; D is possibly TRBD2 (6 bases). Trimming shortened V by 2 bases and J by 4 bases, and 13 bases separated the two germline ends. The germline gives CDR1 SGHTA, CDR2 FQGNSA. CDR3 length equals 15 residues.

V and J are TRBV13 and TRBJ1-1; D uncertain. This CDR3 contains 12 residues. Germline V gives CDR1 PRHDT, CDR2 FYEKMQ (reference sequence). Trimming removed 6 bases from V and 6 bases from J, with 11 bases in between. The CDR3 DNA follows: TGTGCCAGCAGTCTGGTGGGCGCTGAAGCTTTCTTT. It is translated as CASSLVGAEAFF.

The V and J genes are TRBV7-9 and TRBJ2-7, with TRBD1 matching over 9 bases. With 5 bases clipped from V and 5 bases from J, the junction kept 13 bases outside the gene matches. This CDR3 is 16 amino acids long. Germline V gene lookup returns CDR1 SEHNR and CDR2 FQNEAQ (reference sequence). For the CDR3, the DNA is TGTGCCAGCAGCCAATCTCCGGGACAGGGTTCCCACGAGCAGTACTTC. It codes for CASSQSPGQGSHEQYF.

The rearrangement links TRBV30 to TRBJ2-1; D unclear. CDR1 GTSNPN and CDR2 SVGIG come from the germline V gene (reference sequence). The CDR3 is made up of 11 amino acids. The V gene lost 5 bases and the J gene lost 9 bases, with 11 bases spanning the gap. The CDR3 region is CAWGLWSEQFF. In nucleotides, the CDR3 is TGTGCCTGGGGGCTCTGGAGTGAGCAGTTCTTC.

The V gene is TRBV18, the J gene TRBJ2-5; 9 bases fit TRBD1. The J segment lost 2 bases and the V segment lost 4 bases, leaving 8 bases of the junction unmatched. The CDR3 totals 16 residues. Germline V gives CDR1 KGHSH, CDR2 LQKENI. The CDR3: CASSLNIGTGQETQYF. In nucleotides, the CDR3 is TGTGCCAGCTCACTGAACATTGGGACAGGGCAAGAGACCCAGTACTTC.

The J gene is TRBJ2-1, the V gene TRBV19, with 7 bases that match TRBD1. V dropped 5 bases and J dropped 7; count of bases not matched to a gene: 8. Germline lookup yields CDR1 LNHDA and CDR2 SQIVND (reference sequence). The CDR3 covers 14 residues. This chain's CDR3 is CASSAITGVNEQFF. The CDR3 DNA follows: TGTGCCAGTAGTGCCATTACAGGGGTAAATGAGCAGTTCTTC.

The V gene is TRBV28, the J gene TRBJ2-2; D is ambiguous. Germline values: CDR1 MDHEN, CDR2 SYDVKM. Deletions cut 8 bases from V and 8 bases from J, with 9 bases between. This CDR3 has 11 residues. CDR3: CASGQLGELFF. CDR3 coding DNA: TGTGCCAGCGGGCAATTGGGGGAGCTGTTTTTT. The entire variable domain, with the rest obtained from reference TRBV28 and TRBJ2-2, is as follows: DVKVTQSSRYLVKRTGEKVFLECVQDMDHENMFWYRQDPGLGLRLIYFSYDVKMKEKGDIPEGYSVSREKKERFSLILESASTNQTSMYLCASGQLGELFFGEGSRLTVL.

The rearrangement uses TRBV5-6 and TRBJ1-1; TRBD1 matches at 9 bases. The CDR3 loop spans 17 amino acids. CDR1 is SGHDT, CDR2 YYEEEE, per germline. The V and J ends lost 3 bases and 3 bases, in that order; junction bases with no gene match: 12. CDR3 DNA sequence: TGTGCCAGCAGCTCGATTACAGGGGGCGCGTTGTACACTGAAGCTTTCTTT. Its translation is CASSSITGGALYTEAFF.